The clone carrying this TCR beta chain was observed a handful of times. Its antigen remains unidentified. CD4+ cells of the naive, central memory, regulatory and stem cell-like memory types were sorted via CD45RO/CCR7/CD25/CD127/CD95/CD27. This CDR3 spans 15 amino acids. CDR1 is SGHRS and CDR2 is YFSETQ in the germline V gene. The ends lost 0 bases at V and 8 bases at J; junction bases unmatched: 8. Expressed TCRB transcripts were sequenced because the isolated RNA had all been reverse transcribed beforehand. Naive, central memory and regulatory T cell samples averaged around 3.9 million reads. Sequencing used immunoSEQ multiplex PCR; TCRdb keeps in-frame clones, though not all of them. The table records 310,000 or so clones, about 15% of them present only once. The sample comes from a study of beta chain features in type 1 diabetes. As for the study in general: Patients looked much like healthy donors when it came to age, gender and cell yields. Study-level findings and limits: TCRB CDR3 length was moderately but significantly reduced in all four CD4+ subsets of Type 1 diabetes patients. Patients and controls would be equally affected if PCR favored shorter templates.

This receptor was identified in a man younger than 30 with type 1 diabetes. Sequenced material: naive CD4+ T cells from blood. The rearrangement joins TRBV5-1 to TRBJ2-3; 8 nucleotides align to TRBD2. CDR3 bases: TGCGCCAGCAGCTTGGCTGCGGGAGGAGGGGTTACGCAGTATTTT. It codes for CASSLAAGGGVTQYF.